Detailed here is one T cell receptor (beta chain). Antigen specificity is unknown. This sample is drawn from a study of STAT5B mutations in CD4+ large granular lymphocyte leukemia. About the research overall: The CDR3 'QG' motif was associated with a particular HLA allele among healthy donors.

Findings and limits, study-wide: CD4-sorted patient repertoires seemed more clonal than healthy CD4+ repertoires.

Only in-frame clones appear in the TCRdb table, and some are missing; sequencing was by immunoSEQ multiplex PCR. There are approximately 31,000 clones in the sample; around 74% occur only once, and 0.8% to 1.2% lies in the top ten. The CDR3 runs to 15 residues. V trimming: 5 bases; J trimming: 1 base; junction bases outside the gene matches: 7. Germline V gene sequence: CDR1 LGHNA, CDR2 YNFKEQ. Sequenced: CD4+ T cells from blood buffy coats. The chain couples TRBV4-2 to TRBJ1-1, with TRBD1 matching 7 bases. This receptor was identified in a human donor in good health. This chain's CDR3 is CASSLRDRKNTEAFF. The CDR3 coding sequence is TGTGCCAGCAGCTTGCGGGACAGAAAGAACACTGAAGCTTTCTTT.